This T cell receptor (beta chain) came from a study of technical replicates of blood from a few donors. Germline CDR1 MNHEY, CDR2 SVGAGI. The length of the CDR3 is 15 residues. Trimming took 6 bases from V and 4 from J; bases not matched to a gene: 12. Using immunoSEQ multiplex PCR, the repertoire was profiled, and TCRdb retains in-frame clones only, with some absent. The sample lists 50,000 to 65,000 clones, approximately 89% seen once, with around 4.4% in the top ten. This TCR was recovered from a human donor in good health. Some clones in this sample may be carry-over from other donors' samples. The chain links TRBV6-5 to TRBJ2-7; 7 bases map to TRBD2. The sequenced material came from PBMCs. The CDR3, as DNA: TGTGCCAGCAGCCCTCTTGGGGGGGGGTGGTACGAGCAGTACTTC. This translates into CASSPLGGGWYEQYF.